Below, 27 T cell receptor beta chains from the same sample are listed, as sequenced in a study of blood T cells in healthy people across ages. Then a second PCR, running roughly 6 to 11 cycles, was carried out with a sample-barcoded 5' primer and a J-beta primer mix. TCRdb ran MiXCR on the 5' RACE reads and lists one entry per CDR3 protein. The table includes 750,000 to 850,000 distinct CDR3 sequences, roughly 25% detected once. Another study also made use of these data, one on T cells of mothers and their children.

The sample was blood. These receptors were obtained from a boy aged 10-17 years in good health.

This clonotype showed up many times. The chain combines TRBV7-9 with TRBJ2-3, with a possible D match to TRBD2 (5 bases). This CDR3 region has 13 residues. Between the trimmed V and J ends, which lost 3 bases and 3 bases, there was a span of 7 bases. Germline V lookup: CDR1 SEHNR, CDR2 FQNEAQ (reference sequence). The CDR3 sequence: CASSFPGTDTQYF. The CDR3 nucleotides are TGTGCCAGCAGCTTTCCGGGGACAGATACGCAGTATTTT.

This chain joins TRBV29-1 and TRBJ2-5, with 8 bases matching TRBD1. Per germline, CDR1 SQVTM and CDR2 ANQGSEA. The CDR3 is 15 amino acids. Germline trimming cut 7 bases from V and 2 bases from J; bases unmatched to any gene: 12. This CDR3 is CSATPGTGPQETQYF. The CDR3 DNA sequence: TGCAGCGCAACTCCCGGGACAGGACCTCAAGAGACCCAGTACTTC.

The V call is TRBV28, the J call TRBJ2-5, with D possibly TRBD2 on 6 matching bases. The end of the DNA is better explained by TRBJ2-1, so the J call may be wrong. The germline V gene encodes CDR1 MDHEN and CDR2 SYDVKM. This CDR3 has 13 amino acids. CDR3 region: CASSLRTNNEQFF. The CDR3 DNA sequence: TGTGCCAGCAGTTTGCGGACTAACAATGAGCAGTTCTTC.

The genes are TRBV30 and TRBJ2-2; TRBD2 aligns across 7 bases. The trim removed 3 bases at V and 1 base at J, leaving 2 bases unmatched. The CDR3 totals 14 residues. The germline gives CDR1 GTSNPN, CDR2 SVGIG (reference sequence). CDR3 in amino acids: CAWRAGLNTGELFF. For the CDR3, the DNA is TGTGCCTGGAGAGCGGGACTGAACACCGGGGAGCTGTTTTTT.

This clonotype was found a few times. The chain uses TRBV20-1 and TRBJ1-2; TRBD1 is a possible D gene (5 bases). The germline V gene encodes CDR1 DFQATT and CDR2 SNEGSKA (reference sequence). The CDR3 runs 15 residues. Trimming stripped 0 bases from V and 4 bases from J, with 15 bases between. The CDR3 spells CSARDTGHKSYGYTF. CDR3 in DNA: TGCAGTGCTAGAGATACGGGGCATAAATCCTATGGCTACACCTTC.

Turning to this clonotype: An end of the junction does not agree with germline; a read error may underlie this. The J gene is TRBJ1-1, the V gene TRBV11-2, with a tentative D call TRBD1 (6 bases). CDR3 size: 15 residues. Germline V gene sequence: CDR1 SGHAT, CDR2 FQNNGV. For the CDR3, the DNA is TGTGCCTGCAGCCATGAACAGGGAGTTCTCCCCGAAGCTTTCTTT. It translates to CACSHEQGVLPEAFF.

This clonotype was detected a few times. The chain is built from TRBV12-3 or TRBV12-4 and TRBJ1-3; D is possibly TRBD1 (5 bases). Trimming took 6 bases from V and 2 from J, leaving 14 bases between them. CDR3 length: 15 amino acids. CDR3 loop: CASRLQDLAGNTIYF. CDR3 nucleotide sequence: TGTGCCAGCAGACTACAGGACTTAGCTGGAAACACCATATATTTT.

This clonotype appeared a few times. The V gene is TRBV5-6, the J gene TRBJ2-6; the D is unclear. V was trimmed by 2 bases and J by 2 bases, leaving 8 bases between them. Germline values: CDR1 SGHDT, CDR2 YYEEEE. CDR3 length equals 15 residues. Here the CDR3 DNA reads TGTGCCAGCAGCTTCCCCCTAGCTGGGGCCAACGTCCTGACTTTC. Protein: CASSFPLAGANVLTF.

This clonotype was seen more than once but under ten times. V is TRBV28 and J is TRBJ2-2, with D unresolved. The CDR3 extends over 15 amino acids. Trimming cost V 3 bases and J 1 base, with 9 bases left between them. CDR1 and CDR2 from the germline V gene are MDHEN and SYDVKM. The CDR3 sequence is CASSLGSWNTGELFF. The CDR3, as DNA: TGTGCCAGCAGTTTGGGCAGCTGGAACACCGGGGAGCTGTTTTTT.

The CDR3 is CASSHQNNEQFF. As DNA, the CDR3 is TGTGCCAGCAGTCACCAGAACAATGAGCAGTTCTTC. The chain carries TRBV6-4 and TRBJ2-1; D unresolved. CDR1 MRHNA and CDR2 SNTAGT come from the germline V gene. The V end lost 5 bases, the J end lost 5 bases, and 7 bases lay between the germline ends. The length of the CDR3 is 12 residues.

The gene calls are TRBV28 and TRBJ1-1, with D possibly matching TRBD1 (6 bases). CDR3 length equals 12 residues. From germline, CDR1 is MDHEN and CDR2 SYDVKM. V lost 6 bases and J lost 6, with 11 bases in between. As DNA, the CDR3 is TGTGCCAGCAGGGCAGGGGCGTCTGAAGCTTTCTTT. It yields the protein CASRAGASEAFF.

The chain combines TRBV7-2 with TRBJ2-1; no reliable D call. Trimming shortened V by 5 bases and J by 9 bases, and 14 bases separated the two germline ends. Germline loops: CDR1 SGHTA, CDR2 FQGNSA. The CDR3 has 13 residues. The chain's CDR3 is CASSLRPPSEQFF. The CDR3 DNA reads TGTGCCAGCAGCCTACGTCCTCCCAGTGAGCAGTTCTTC.

CDR3 nucleotides: TGTGCCAGCAGCCCCGGTTACTACAATCAGCCCCAGCATTTT. Translation gives CASSPGYYNQPQHF. The chain couples TRBV28 to TRBJ1-5, with D uncertain. Germline CDR1 is MDHEN and CDR2 is SYDVKM. V lost 6 bases to trimming and J lost 3 bases, with 12 bases between them. This CDR3 has 14 amino acids.

CDR3 sequence: CASSLVGGIGELFF. The CDR3 DNA is TGTGCCAGCAGTTTAGTAGGGGGGATCGGGGAGCTGTTTTTT. V is TRBV12-3 or TRBV12-4 and J is TRBJ2-2, with D perhaps given as TRBD1 or TRBD2 (6 bases each). V shed 1 base and J shed 7 bases, with 10 bases lying between them. This CDR3 is built from 14 residues.

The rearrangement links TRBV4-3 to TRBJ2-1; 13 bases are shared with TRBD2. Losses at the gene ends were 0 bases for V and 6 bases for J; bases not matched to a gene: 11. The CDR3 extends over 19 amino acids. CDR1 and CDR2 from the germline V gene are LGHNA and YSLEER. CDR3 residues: CASSQEVWGTSGGVNEQFF. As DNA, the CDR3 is TGCGCCAGCAGCCAAGAGGTGTGGGGTACTAGCGGGGGGGTCAATGAGCAGTTCTTC.

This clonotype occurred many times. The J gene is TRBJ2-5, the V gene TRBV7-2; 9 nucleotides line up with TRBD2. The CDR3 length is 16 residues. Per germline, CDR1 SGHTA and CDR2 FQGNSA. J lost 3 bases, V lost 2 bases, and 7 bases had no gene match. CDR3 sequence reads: CASSLLHASGKETQYF. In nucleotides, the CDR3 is TGTGCCAGCAGCTTACTCCATGCTAGCGGGAAAGAGACCCAGTACTTC.

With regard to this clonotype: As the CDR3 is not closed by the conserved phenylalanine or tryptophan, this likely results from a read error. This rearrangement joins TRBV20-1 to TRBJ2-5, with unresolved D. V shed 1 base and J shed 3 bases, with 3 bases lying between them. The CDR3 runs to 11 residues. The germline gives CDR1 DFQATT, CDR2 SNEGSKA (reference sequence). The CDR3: CSARVEETQYY. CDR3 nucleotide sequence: TGCAGTGCTAGAGTAGAAGAGACCCAGTACTAC.

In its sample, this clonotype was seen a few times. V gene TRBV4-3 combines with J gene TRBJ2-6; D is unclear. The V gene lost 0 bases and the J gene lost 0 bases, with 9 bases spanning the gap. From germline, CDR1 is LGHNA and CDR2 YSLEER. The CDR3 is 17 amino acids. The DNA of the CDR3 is TGCGCCAGCAGCCAAGAGGTCCACATCTCTGGGGCCAACGTCCTGACTTTC. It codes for CASSQEVHISGANVLTF.

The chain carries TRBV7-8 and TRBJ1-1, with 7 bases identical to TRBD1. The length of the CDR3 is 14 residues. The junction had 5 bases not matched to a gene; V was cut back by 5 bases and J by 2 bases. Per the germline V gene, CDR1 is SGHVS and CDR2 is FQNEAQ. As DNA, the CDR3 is TGTGCCAGCAGCCCGAGGGACAGTAACACTGAAGCTTTCTTT. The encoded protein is CASSPRDSNTEAFF.

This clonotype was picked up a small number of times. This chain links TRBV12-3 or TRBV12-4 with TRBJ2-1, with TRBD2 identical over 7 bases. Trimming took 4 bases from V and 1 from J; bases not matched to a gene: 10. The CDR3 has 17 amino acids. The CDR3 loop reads CASSSGSGITSYNEQFF. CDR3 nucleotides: TGTGCCAGCAGTTCGGGAAGCGGGATAACGTCCTACAATGAGCAGTTCTTC.

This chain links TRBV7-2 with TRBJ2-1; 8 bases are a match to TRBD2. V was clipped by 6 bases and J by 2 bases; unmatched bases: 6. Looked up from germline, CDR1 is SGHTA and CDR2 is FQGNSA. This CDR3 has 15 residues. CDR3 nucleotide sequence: TGTGCCAGCAGACTAAAGGGACTAGCCTACAATGAGCAGTTCTTC. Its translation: CASRLKGLAYNEQFF.

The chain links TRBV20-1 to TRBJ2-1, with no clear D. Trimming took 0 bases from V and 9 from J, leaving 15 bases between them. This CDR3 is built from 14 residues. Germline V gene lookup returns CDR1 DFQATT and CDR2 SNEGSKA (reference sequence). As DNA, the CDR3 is TGCAGTGCTAGAGATGGGTCGGCCGTCATTGAGCAGTTCTTC. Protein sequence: CSARDGSAVIEQFF.

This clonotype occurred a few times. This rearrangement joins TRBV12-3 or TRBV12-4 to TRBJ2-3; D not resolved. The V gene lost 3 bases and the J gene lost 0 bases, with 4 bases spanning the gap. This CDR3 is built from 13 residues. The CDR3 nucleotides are TGTGCCAGCAGTTTTTATAGCACAGATACGCAGTATTTT. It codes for CASSFYSTDTQYF.

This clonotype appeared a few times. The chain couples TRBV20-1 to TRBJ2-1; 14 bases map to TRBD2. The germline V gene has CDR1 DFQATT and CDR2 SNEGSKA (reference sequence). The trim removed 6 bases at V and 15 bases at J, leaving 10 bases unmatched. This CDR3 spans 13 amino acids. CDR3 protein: CSAWTSGRTIPFF. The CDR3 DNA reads TGCAGTGCCTGGACTAGCGGGAGGACTATACCGTTCTTC.

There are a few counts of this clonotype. The CDR3 sequence: CASSFLPGDIPYEQYF. For the CDR3, the DNA is TGTGCCAGCAGCTTCCTCCCAGGGGACATACCTTACGAGCAGTACTTC. The rearrangement links TRBV7-9 to TRBJ2-7; possibly TRBD1 for D (6 bases). This CDR3 comprises 16 residues. V shed 3 bases and J shed 4 bases, with 19 bases lying between them. CDR1 is SEHNR, CDR2 FQNEAQ, per germline (reference sequence).

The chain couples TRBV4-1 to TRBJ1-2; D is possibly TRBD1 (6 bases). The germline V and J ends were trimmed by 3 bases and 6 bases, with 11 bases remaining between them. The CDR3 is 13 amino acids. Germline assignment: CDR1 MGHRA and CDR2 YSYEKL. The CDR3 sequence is CASSHTGLDGYTF. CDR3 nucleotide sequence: TGCGCCAGCAGCCACACAGGGCTCGATGGCTACACCTTC.

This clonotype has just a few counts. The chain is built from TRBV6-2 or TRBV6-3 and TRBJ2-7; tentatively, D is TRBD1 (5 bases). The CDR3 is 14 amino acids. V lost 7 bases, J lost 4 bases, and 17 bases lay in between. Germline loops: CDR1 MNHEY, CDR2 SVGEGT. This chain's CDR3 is CASTESGKEYEQYF. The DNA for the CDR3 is TGTGCCAGCACCGAGTCAGGGAAGGAGTACGAGCAGTACTTC.